The 6 T cell receptor beta chains given below trace back to one sample, sequenced in a study of OX40 agonist ivuxolimab in advanced cancers. The repertoire was sequenced with immunoSEQ multiplex PCR; TCRdb's copy has only in-frame clones and lacks some. This table holds almost 65,000 clones, 83% found once. Material: CD4+ or CD8+ T cells sorted from blood, obtained in a trial of the OX40 agonist ivuxolimab. The receptors derive from an adult with an advanced solid tumor such as melanoma, head and neck, liver or kidney cancer.

The J gene is TRBJ2-1, the V gene TRBV7-8; weak D call: TRBD2 (7 bases). The CDR3 consists of 17 residues. V was shortened by 5 bases and J by 2 bases, with 19 bases between the two germline ends. The V gene's germline CDR1 is SGHVS and CDR2 FQNEAQ. The CDR3 loop reads CASSPIRGRAPYNEQFF. The CDR3 coding sequence is TGTGCCAGCAGCCCAATTAGGGGGAGGGCGCCCTACAATGAGCAGTTCTTC.

The chain couples TRBV19 to TRBJ2-1; 10 nucleotides match TRBD2. This CDR3 contains 17 residues. The V segment lost 0 bases and the J segment 7 bases; nucleotides outside the gene matches: 9. CDR1 is LNHDA and CDR2 is SQIVND in the germline V gene (reference sequence). The CDR3 region has the DNA TGTGCCAGTAGTATAGAGGCTAGCGGGGGTATTAGGAATGAGCAGTTCTTC. Translation: CASSIEASGGIRNEQFF.

V usage is TRBV5-8 and J usage is TRBJ1-1, with a tentative D call TRBD1 (5 bases). Germline CDR1 and CDR2: SGHTS and YDEGEE. The CDR3 is 13 residues long. V lost 4 bases to trimming and J lost 1 base, with 8 bases between them. CDR3 in amino acids: CASSRGWNTEAFF. CDR3 in DNA: TGTGCCAGCAGCAGGGGATGGAACACTGAAGCTTTCTTT. Full variable domain (missing parts from reference TRBV5-8 and TRBJ1-1): EAGVTQSPTHLIKTRGQQATLRCSPISGHTSVYWYQQALGLGLQFLLWYDEGEERNRGNFPPRFSGRQFPNYSSELNVNALELEDSALYLCASSRGWNTEAFFGQGTRLTVV.

The chain links TRBV5-1 to TRBJ2-7, with TRBD1 as a possible D gene (5 bases). Trimming left V 0 bases short and J 0 bases short, with 7 bases between. Germline CDR1 reads SGHRS; CDR2 reads YFSETQ. The CDR3 covers 14 residues. The CDR3, as DNA: TGCGCCAGCAGCTTGGGACAGAACTCCTACGAGCAGTACTTC. Translating gives CASSLGQNSYEQYF.

The CDR3 sequence is CASSLGVATNEKLFF. In DNA, the CDR3 is TGCGCCAGCAGCTTGGGTGTGGCCACTAATGAAAAACTGTTTTTT. This chain links TRBV5-1 with TRBJ1-4; D is unclear. The V and J ends lost 0 bases and 2 bases respectively, with 8 bases between them. CDR3 length: 15 residues. Germline CDR1 reads SGHRS; CDR2 reads YFSETQ.

The chain employs TRBV14 and TRBJ1-4; D not certain. The germline V gene has CDR1 SGHDN and CDR2 FVKESK. V was shortened by 8 bases and J by 7 bases, with 11 bases between the two germline ends. CDR3 length: 12 residues. CDR3 DNA: TGTGCCAGCGCCCTTGGTTCTGAAAAACTGTTTTTT. Encoded protein: CASALGSEKLFF.